This T cell receptor (beta chain) was captured by sequencing in a study of PD-1 blockade in mismatch repair-deficient tumors. Regarding the study as a whole: Tumor-resident clones, often absent from pretreatment blood, expanded after pembrolizumab and then contracted.

Mismatch repair deficiency was confirmed in all patients, by PCR or immunohistochemistry. V was clipped by 6 bases and J by 1 base, with 12 bases between them. The CDR3 has 14 residues. From germline, CDR1 is LNHDA and CDR2 SQIVND (reference sequence). Points on this clone: Its antigen is currently unknown.

Assay: immunoSEQ multiplex PCR; the TCRdb copy retains only in-frame clones and omits some. The table includes about 120,000 clones, roughly 90% detected once. The clonotype originates from an adult with mismatch repair-deficient cancer. V gene TRBV19 combines with J gene TRBJ1-1; a possible D gene is TRBD1 (5 bases). The starting material was peripheral blood, obtained just under 74 weeks after starting pembrolizumab. This CDR3 is CASSLTGPNTEAFF. CDR3 bases: TGTGCCAGTAGCCTTACAGGACCGAACACTGAAGCTTTCTTT.